These 6 T cell receptor beta chains came from one sample sequenced in a study of T cells in Graves' hyperthyroidism and ophthalmopathy. TCR beta CDR3 regions were amplified from RNA transcripts. A first-round RT-PCR of the TCR CDR3 used the HTBI primer set. TCRdb fed the multiplex PCR reads into MiXCR, producing one record per CDR3 protein. This table has roughly 93,000 distinct CDR3 sequences, approximately 39% appearing once. Input material: peripheral blood or thyroid tissue (not recorded which). These receptors originate from a woman in her twenties or thirties with Graves' hyperthyroidism.

This clonotype was seen ten or more times. The chain combines TRBV12-3 or TRBV12-4 with TRBJ2-3, with 12 bases fitting TRBD2. This CDR3 has 16 residues. The V gene end was trimmed by 3 bases and the J gene end by 2 bases; junction bases not matched to a gene: 3. For the CDR3, the DNA is TGTGCCAGCAGTTTCCGACTAGCGGGAGTCACAGATACGCAGTATTTT. It translates to CASSFRLAGVTDTQYF.

Notes on this clonotype: This may come from a read error, since a much larger clone is one base off. The J gene is TRBJ1-1, the V gene TRBV28; D not resolved. CDR1 and CDR2 from the germline V gene are MDHEN and SYDVKM. Trimming cost V 4 bases and J 1 base, with 13 bases left between them. The CDR3 is 15 amino acids. The DNA of the CDR3 is TGTGCCAGCAGTTGCTCACCTAACACGAACACTGAAGCTTTCTTT. Protein: CASSCSPNTNTEAFF.

This clonotype appeared many times. The chain uses TRBV6-6 and TRBJ2-2; no clear D gene. Germline V CDR1 and CDR2: MNHNY, SVGAGI (reference sequence). CDR3 length: 17 amino acids. The V end lost 2 bases, the J end lost 0 bases, and 13 bases lay between the germline ends. In DNA, the CDR3 is TGTGCCAGCAGTTACCCCACTGGCGGCACGAACACCGGGGAGCTGTTTTTT. Translation: CASSYPTGGTNTGELFF.

This clonotype has a single count. The CDR3 ends on some other residue instead of the conserved phenylalanine or tryptophan, so this is likely a read error. The chain recombines TRBV10-3 with TRBJ1-1; D is ambiguous. Germline CDR1 is ENHRY and CDR2 is SYGVKD. The CDR3 is 14 amino acids. This chain's CDR3 is CAISERVANTEAFL. For the CDR3, the DNA is TGTGCTATCAGTGAGCGGGTTGCGAACACTGAAGCTTTCCTT.

Many counts were recorded for this clonotype. The chain joins TRBV2 to TRBJ2-5; 11 nucleotides line up with TRBD2. The ends lost 4 bases at V and 5 bases at J; junction bases unmatched: 3. Germline V lookup: CDR1 SNHLY, CDR2 FYNNEI. The CDR3 length is 14 residues. The chain's CDR3 is CASSGLAGSETQYF. The CDR3, as DNA: TGTGCCAGCAGTGGACTAGCGGGAAGCGAGACCCAGTACTTC.

This clonotype has ten or more counts. J is TRBJ2-7 and V is TRBV5-1; TRBD2 is a possible D gene (7 bases). This CDR3 is 14 amino acids long. V was cut by 4 bases and J by 3 bases, with 14 bases left in between. The V gene's germline CDR1 is SGHRS and CDR2 YFSETQ. In nucleotides, the CDR3 is TGCGCCAGCAGCCGGGGGCTAGCGGACTACGAGCAGTACTTC. It yields the protein CASSRGLADYEQYF.